This TCR beta chain was profiled in a study of cytomegalovirus exposure and HLA in healthy donors. Study details: Out of 398 genotyped donors, about 80% belonged to the Caucasian-associated ancestry cluster.

Regarding this clone: No antigen is known for it.

With 60 Vbeta and 13 Jbeta primers, the PCR was carried out. TCRdb's table, derived via immunoSEQ multiplex PCR, lists solely in-frame clones and lacks some. There are around 190,000 clones in the sample; over 75% occur only once, and more than 2% lies in the top ten. V was clipped by 4 bases and J by 1 base, with 10 bases between them. CDR3 length: 15 amino acids. The germline CDR1 and CDR2 sequences are SNHLY and FYNNEI. Points from the study as a whole: Across donors, presence/absence analyses took sequencing depth to be roughly uniform. Sequencing had likely introduced a cluster of highly shared sequence variants as an artifact.

The sample comprised PBMCs. The TCR was taken from a man in his sixties in good health and CMV-seronegative. The V gene is TRBV2, the J gene TRBJ1-4, with D possibly being TRBD1 (5 bases). The CDR3 region has the DNA TGTGCCAGCAGTGCTCAGACAGTAACTAATGAAAAACTGTTTTTT. The encoded protein is CASSAQTVTNEKLFF.